Following are 30 T cell receptor beta chains from one sample sequenced in a study of control samples from healthy donors and cancer patients (TCRdb year 2020). Libraries were built with the immunoSEQ multiplex PCR assay. In TCRdb, the immuneACCESS table is reduced to in-frame sequences with V and J assigned. These tables do not hold every clone; where another copy was compared, an unresolved V gene accounts for under half, and the others remain unexplained. The sample data list tens of thousands of clones, and around four fifths of these were observed just once. Of the sample, 20% to 25% falls within the top ten clones. Sequences were obtained from PBMCs. Receptor source: a woman in her fifties or sixties with lung cancer.

The chain carries TRBV6-2 or TRBV6-3 and TRBJ2-5; D is unresolved. The CDR3 has 14 residues. Germline CDR1 MNHEY, CDR2 SVGEGT. Trimming took 5 bases from V and 2 from J, leaving 12 bases between them. CDR3 residues: CASSLPTEQETQYF. The CDR3 DNA is TGTGCCAGCAGTCTCCCGACTGAACAAGAGACCCAGTACTTC.

This chain uses TRBV7-3 with TRBJ2-2, with D possibly TRBD2 on 6 matching bases. This CDR3 spans 16 amino acids. V was pared by 7 bases and J by 4 bases, with 19 bases between. Germline V gene lookup returns CDR1 SGHTA and CDR2 FQGTGA. The CDR3 sequence is CASTLSGDGRTGELFF. CDR3 bases: TGTGCCAGCACCCTGTCGGGGGACGGGCGCACCGGGGAGCTGTTTTTT.

V gene TRBV30 combines with J gene TRBJ1-5; no clear D gene. There are 13 residues in the CDR3. Trimming pared 0 bases from V and 6 bases from J, leaving 9 bases between. The germline gives CDR1 GTSNPN, CDR2 SVGIG (reference sequence). This chain's CDR3 is CAWSVREGQPQHF. In DNA form, the CDR3 reads TGTGCCTGGAGTGTTCGAGAAGGTCAGCCCCAGCATTTT.

This clone is a singleton in its sample. The V call is TRBV18, the J call TRBJ2-7; 11 bases are shared with TRBD1. Germline values: CDR1 KGHSH, CDR2 LQKENI. The V and J ends lost 2 bases and 6 bases, in that order; junction bases with no gene match: 3. The CDR3 spans 14 residues. CDR3: CASSPDGTGGEQYF. In DNA form, the CDR3 reads TGTGCCAGCTCACCAGATGGGACAGGGGGCGAGCAGTACTTC.

The V and J genes are TRBV6-5 and TRBJ1-2, with 7 bases aligning to TRBD1. CDR1 and CDR2 (germline): MNHEY, SVGAGI. V shed 11 bases, J shed 6 bases, and the junction held 6 bases outside the gene matches. The CDR3 sequence is 11 residues long. The CDR3 DNA reads as TGTGCCCTCGACAGGGTAGATGGCTACACCTTC. This sequence encodes CALDRVDGYTF.

J is TRBJ2-5 and V is TRBV7-2, with 10 bases aligning to TRBD2. CDR1 and CDR2 from the germline V gene are SGHTA and FQGNSA. Trimming cost V 4 bases and J 6 bases; bases outside gene matches: 8. CDR3 length equals 15 residues. The CDR3 is CASSSPSGRLKTQYF. CDR3 nucleotides: TGTGCCAGCAGCTCTCCTAGCGGGAGATTAAAGACCCAGTACTTC.

This clone showed up just a few times. The V call is TRBV4-2, the J call TRBJ1-1; tentatively, D is TRBD1 (5 bases). Germline V gene data show CDR1 as LGHNA and CDR2 as YNFKEQ. Trimming removed 2 bases at V and 4 bases at J, with 11 bases between. This CDR3 region has 14 residues. For the CDR3, the DNA is TGTGCCAGCAGCCAATCCCAGGGCGGCACTGAAGCTTTCTTT. Translation gives CASSQSQGGTEAFF.

In regard to this clone: Other DNA sequences from this sample encode an identical CDR3 as well. The chain recombines TRBV9 with TRBJ2-2, with 10 bases fitting TRBD1. V lost 1 base to trimming and J lost 0 bases; unmatched junction nucleotides: 15. CDR1 is SGDLS and CDR2 is YYNGEE in the germline V gene. The CDR3 has 21 amino acids. The CDR3 DNA follows: TGTGCCAGCAGCGTAAGGACAGGGGGGGGCTCGCGGTGGGCGAACACCGGGGAGCTGTTTTTT. Encoded protein: CASSVRTGGGSRWANTGELFF.

V usage is TRBV5-1 and J usage is TRBJ2-1; TRBD1 matches 10 bases. This CDR3 contains 15 residues. Germline V gives CDR1 SGHRS, CDR2 YFSETQ. After removal of 0 bases from V and 10 bases from J, the junction contained 7 bases not matched to a gene. In DNA form, the CDR3 reads TGCGCCAGCAGCTTGGAGCTGGGACAGGGGCAGGAGCAGTTCTTC. Its translation: CASSLELGQGQEQFF.

This chain uses TRBV11-2 with TRBJ1-1; a weak D match, TRBD1 (5 bases). CDR3 length equals 17 residues. From germline, CDR1 is SGHAT and CDR2 FQNNGV. V was trimmed by 0 bases and J by 6 bases, leaving 20 bases between them. In DNA, the CDR3 is TGTGCCAGCAGCTTAGATGAGCGAGTCCGAGGGGTCCCTGAAGCTTTCTTT. It codes for CASSLDERVRGVPEAFF.

The chain recombines TRBV3-1 (or the pseudogene TRBV3-2) with TRBJ2-2; possible D gene TRBD1, 5 bases. Germline values: CDR1 LGHDT, CDR2 YNNKEL (reference sequence). The CDR3 is 13 amino acids. V dropped 4 bases and J dropped 6 bases, with 9 bases sitting between them. The CDR3 DNA follows: TGTGCCAGCAGCCCCAGGGTAGCCGGGGAGCTGTTTTTT. The encoded protein is CASSPRVAGELFF.

The CDR3 protein is CASSQDLGSSGGYQETQYF. The CDR3 DNA reads TGCGCCAGCAGCCAAGATCTGGGGTCTAGCGGGGGGTACCAAGAGACCCAGTACTTC. The chain carries TRBV4-1 and TRBJ2-5; 11 bases fit TRBD2. This CDR3 has 19 amino acids. Per germline, CDR1 MGHRA and CDR2 YSYEKL. J gave up 0 bases and V 0 bases, and 9 bases lay outside the gene matches.

The chain uses TRBV5-4 and TRBJ2-1, with 8 bases identical to TRBD2. Germline loops: CDR1 SGHNT, CDR2 YYREEE (reference sequence). V gave up 5 bases and J gave up 3 bases; unmatched junction bases: 4. The CDR3 has 14 amino acids. The CDR3 region has the DNA TGTGCCAGCAGTTTAGCGGGGAGCTACAATGAGCAGTTCTTC. Amino acid sequence: CASSLAGSYNEQFF.

The chain couples TRBV6-5 to TRBJ1-4; 7 nucleotides agree with TRBD1. Looked up from germline, CDR1 is MNHEY and CDR2 is SVGAGI. The CDR3 sequence is 15 residues long. V was pared by 6 bases and J by 7 bases, with 11 bases of the junction left unmatched. This chain's CDR3 is CASRRSTGIGEKLFF. CDR3 in DNA: TGTGCCAGCAGGCGCTCGACAGGGATTGGTGAAAAACTGTTTTTT.

This clone was seen once. The gene calls are TRBV12-5 and TRBJ1-5, with D hard to call. Trimming shortened V by 6 bases and J by 5 bases, and 14 bases separated the two germline ends. The CDR3 is 14 residues long. The germline V gene encodes CDR1 LGHNT and CDR2 FRNRAP. The CDR3 sequence: CASGPSWEYQPQHF. CDR3 nucleotides: TGTGCTAGTGGCCCTTCATGGGAGTATCAGCCCCAGCATTTT.

The V call is TRBV5-4, the J call TRBJ2-2; 7 bases agree with TRBD1. V lost 7 bases, J lost 1 base, and 4 bases stayed unmatched. This CDR3 region has 14 residues. Germline lookup yields CDR1 SGHNT and CDR2 YYREEE (reference sequence). In nucleotides, the CDR3 is TGTGCCAGCCAGGACAGGCGGAACACCGGGGAGCTGTTTTTT. Amino acids: CASQDRRNTGELFF.

The chain carries TRBV11-3 and TRBJ1-1; no clear D. Germline lookup yields CDR1 SGHNT and CDR2 YENEEA. There are 13 residues in the CDR3. Trimming took off 6 bases at V and 4 bases at J, with 12 bases between the two ends. DNA of the CDR3: TGTGCCAGCAGTAGCCAGTCGACCACTGAAGCTTTCTTT. Encoded protein: CASSSQSTTEAFF.

This clone was seen a handful of times. The rearrangement uses TRBV27 and TRBJ1-4; a possible D gene is TRBD1 (6 bases). This CDR3 has 14 amino acids. Germline V gives CDR1 MNHEY, CDR2 SMNVEV (reference sequence). Trimming took off 5 bases at V and 5 bases at J, with 12 bases between the two ends. CDR3 DNA sequence: TGTGCCAGCAGTCCCGCCGGACAGAATGAAAAACTGTTTTTT. It translates to CASSPAGQNEKLFF. Full variable domain (missing parts from reference TRBV27 and TRBJ1-4): EAQVTQNPRYLITVTGKKLTVTCSQNMNHEYMSWYRQDPGLGLRQIYYSMNVEVTDKGDVPEGYKVSRKEKRNFPLILESPSPNQTSLYFCASSPAGQNEKLFFGSGTQLSVL.

The chain couples TRBV20-1 to TRBJ2-3, with D possibly matching TRBD2 (6 bases). The V end lost 3 bases, the J end lost 3 bases, and 19 bases lay between the germline ends. CDR3 length: 16 residues. The germline CDR1 and CDR2 sequences are DFQATT and SNEGSKA (reference sequence). Here the CDR3 reads CSASPSAPRGTDTQYF. The DNA for the CDR3 is TGCAGTGCTAGTCCTAGCGCCCCTAGAGGTACAGATACGCAGTATTTT.

The V and J genes are TRBV18 and TRBJ2-5, with D possibly TRBD1 on 5 matching bases. CDR1 KGHSH and CDR2 LQKENI come from the germline V gene. V gave up 0 bases and J gave up 3 bases, with 14 bases separating them. The CDR3 spans 16 residues. This CDR3 reads CASSPPDSGTKETQYF. CDR3 nucleotide sequence: TGTGCCAGCTCACCACCCGACAGTGGCACCAAAGAGACCCAGTACTTC.

The chain employs TRBV20-1 and TRBJ1-2; D is unclear. Trimming cost V 3 bases and J 7 bases, with 6 bases left between them. The CDR3 is made up of 10 amino acids. The germline V gene has CDR1 DFQATT and CDR2 SNEGSKA (reference sequence). The CDR3 region is CSASSSGYTF. DNA for the CDR3: TGCAGTGCTAGCTCGTCTGGCTACACCTTC.

This clone was detected only a few times. The V and J genes are TRBV13 and TRBJ2-7, with D perhaps matching TRBD2 (5 bases). Germline CDR1 PRHDT, CDR2 FYEKMQ (reference sequence). The CDR3 runs 14 residues. V lost 2 bases and J 3 bases, leaving 11 bases between the germline ends. The CDR3 is CASSLLVAGYEQYF. In nucleotides, the CDR3 is TGTGCCAGCAGCTTACTGGTGGCGGGCTACGAGCAGTACTTC.

This chain joins TRBV6-4 and TRBJ1-2; 8 positions agree with TRBD1. The trim removed 4 bases at V and 8 bases at J, leaving 6 bases unmatched. Germline CDR1 MRHNA, CDR2 SNTAGT. The CDR3 extends over 13 amino acids. For the CDR3, the DNA is TGTGCCAGCAGTGGCGGGACAGGCTTGGGCTACACCTTC. Its translation is CASSGGTGLGYTF.

The J gene is TRBJ2-2, the V gene TRBV19; a weak D match, TRBD1 (5 bases). This CDR3 has 15 residues. The germline gives CDR1 LNHDA, CDR2 SQIVND (reference sequence). Between the trimmed V and J ends, which lost 3 bases and 6 bases, there was a span of 14 bases. CDR3 DNA sequence: TGTGCCAGTAGTATCGGTAACCAGGGCGCCGGGGAGCTGTTTTTT. As protein: CASSIGNQGAGELFF.

The chain recombines TRBV7-3 with TRBJ1-6, with TRBD1 identical over 8 bases. Germline V lookup: CDR1 SGHTA, CDR2 FQGTGA. CDR3 length equals 16 residues. J gave up 7 bases and V 3 bases, and 8 bases lay outside the gene matches. The CDR3 DNA sequence: TGTGCCAGCAGCTTGGGGGTAGGACAGGGCAATTCACCCCTCCACTTT. It codes for CASSLGVGQGNSPLHF.

This chain's CDR3 is CASSLRQGLTYEQYF. The CDR3, as DNA: TGTGCCAGCAGTCTCCGACAGGGCCTTACCTACGAGCAGTACTTC. The rearrangement uses TRBV27 and TRBJ2-7; TRBD1 matches 7 bases. J lost 2 bases, V lost 5 bases, and 9 bases had no gene match. This CDR3 contains 15 residues. CDR1 is MNHEY, CDR2 SMNVEV, per germline (reference sequence).

The chain employs TRBV4-2 and TRBJ1-2; D not certain. From germline, CDR1 is LGHNA and CDR2 YNFKEQ. This CDR3 has 16 residues. Trimming took 1 base from V and 4 from J, leaving 16 bases between them. The chain's CDR3 is CASSQVRSKSVYGYTF. The CDR3 DNA reads as TGTGCCAGCAGCCAAGTACGGTCCAAGTCCGTCTATGGCTACACCTTC.

The chain employs TRBV9 and TRBJ2-1, with D perhaps matching TRBD2 (6 bases). V was clipped by 3 bases and J by 0 bases, with 10 bases between them. The V gene's germline CDR1 is SGDLS and CDR2 YYNGEE. The CDR3 contains 15 residues. CDR3 protein: CASSGRESSYNEQFF. The CDR3 DNA reads TGTGCCAGCAGCGGGAGGGAGAGCTCCTACAATGAGCAGTTCTTC.

The chain recombines TRBV29-1 with TRBJ2-3; the match to TRBD2 covers 8 bases. The CDR3 is 10 amino acids. Trimming took 7 bases from V and 6 from J; bases not matched to a gene: 0. Germline CDR1 is SQVTM and CDR2 is ANQGSEA. The CDR3, as DNA: TGCAGCGCGGGGGGGGATACGCAGTATTTT. This codes for CSAGGDTQYF.

The rearrangement joins TRBV6-6 to TRBJ2-1, with D perhaps assigned TRBD1 or TRBD2 (5 bases each). From germline, CDR1 is MNHNY and CDR2 SVGAGI (reference sequence). Trimming cost V 5 bases and J 7 bases, with 18 bases left between them. The CDR3 runs to 15 residues. The CDR3 region is CASSPPGAGINEQFF. CDR3 coding DNA: TGTGCCAGCAGTCCCCCCGGGGCAGGGATTAATGAGCAGTTCTTC.